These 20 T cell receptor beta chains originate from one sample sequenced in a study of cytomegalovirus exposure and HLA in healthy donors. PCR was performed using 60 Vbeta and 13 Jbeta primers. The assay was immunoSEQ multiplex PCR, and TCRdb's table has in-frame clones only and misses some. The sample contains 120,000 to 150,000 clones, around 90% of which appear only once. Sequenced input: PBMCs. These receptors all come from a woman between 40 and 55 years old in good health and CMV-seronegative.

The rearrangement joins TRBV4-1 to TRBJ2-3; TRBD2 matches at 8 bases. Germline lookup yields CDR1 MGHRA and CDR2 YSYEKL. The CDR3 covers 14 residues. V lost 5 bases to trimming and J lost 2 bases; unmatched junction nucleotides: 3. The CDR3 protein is CASSTTSVTDTQYF. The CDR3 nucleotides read TGCGCCAGCAGCACGACTAGCGTCACAGATACGCAGTATTTT.

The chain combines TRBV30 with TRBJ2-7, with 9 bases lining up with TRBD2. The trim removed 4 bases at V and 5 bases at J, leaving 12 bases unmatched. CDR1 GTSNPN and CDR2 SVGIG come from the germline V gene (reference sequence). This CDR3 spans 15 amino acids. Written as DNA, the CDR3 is TGTGCCTGGACGAGATGGGGTAGCGGGAGTCACGAGCAGTACTTC. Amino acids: CAWTRWGSGSHEQYF.

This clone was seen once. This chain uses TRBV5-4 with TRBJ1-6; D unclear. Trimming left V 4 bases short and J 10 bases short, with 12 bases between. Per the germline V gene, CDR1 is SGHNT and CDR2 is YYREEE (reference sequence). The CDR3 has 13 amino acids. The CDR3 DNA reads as TGTGCCAGCAGCCCCGGCGGGCAATCACCCCTCCACTTT. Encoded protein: CASSPGGQSPLHF.

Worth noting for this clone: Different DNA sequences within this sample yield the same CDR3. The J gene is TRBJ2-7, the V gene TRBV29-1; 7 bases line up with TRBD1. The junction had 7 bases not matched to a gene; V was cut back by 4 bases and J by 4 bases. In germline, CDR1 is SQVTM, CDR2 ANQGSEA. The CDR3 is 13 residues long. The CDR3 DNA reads TGCAGCGTTGTCACAGGGGTTAGGTACGAGCAGTACTTC. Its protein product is CSVVTGVRYEQYF.

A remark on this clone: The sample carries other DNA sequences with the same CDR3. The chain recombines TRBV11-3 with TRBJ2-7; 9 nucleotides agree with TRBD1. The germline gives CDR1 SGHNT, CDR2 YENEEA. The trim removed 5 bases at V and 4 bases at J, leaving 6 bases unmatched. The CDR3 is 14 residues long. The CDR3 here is CASSPGTGTYEQYF. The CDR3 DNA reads TGTGCCAGCAGCCCGGGGACAGGGACGTACGAGCAGTACTTC.

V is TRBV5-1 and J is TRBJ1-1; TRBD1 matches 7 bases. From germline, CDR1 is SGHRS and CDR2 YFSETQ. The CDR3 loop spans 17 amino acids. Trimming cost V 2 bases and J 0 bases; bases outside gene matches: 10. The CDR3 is CASSFWSGGSLNTEAFF. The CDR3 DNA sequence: TGCGCCAGCAGCTTCTGGTCAGGGGGGAGCTTGAACACTGAAGCTTTCTTT.

The CDR3 DNA reads as TGTGCCAGCAGCTTGACTAGCGGAATCCAAGAGACCCAGTACTTC. It yields the protein CASSLTSGIQETQYF. The chain links TRBV6-6 to TRBJ2-5, with TRBD2 matching over 9 bases. Looked up from germline, CDR1 is MNHNY and CDR2 is SVGAGI (reference sequence). Losses at the gene ends were 6 bases for V and 1 base for J; bases not matched to a gene: 6. The CDR3 loop spans 15 amino acids.

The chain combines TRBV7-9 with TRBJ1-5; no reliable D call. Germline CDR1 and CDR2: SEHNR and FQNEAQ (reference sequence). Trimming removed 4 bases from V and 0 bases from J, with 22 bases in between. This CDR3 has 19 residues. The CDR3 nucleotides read TGTGCCAGCAGCTCTAGCGCGGAAGTCGGCCCGGATAGCAATCAGCCCCAGCATTTT. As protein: CASSSSAEVGPDSNQPQHF.

DNA for the CDR3: TGTGCCAGCAGCTCGACTAGGTGGGAGACCCAGTACTTC. Protein: CASSSTRWETQYF. V gene TRBV9 combines with J gene TRBJ2-5; D possibly corresponds to TRBD2 (6 bases). Germline CDR1 reads SGDLS; CDR2 reads YYNGEE. Deletions cut 4 bases from V and 5 bases from J, with 12 bases between. The CDR3 extends over 13 amino acids. Full variable domain (remainder filled in from reference TRBV9 and TRBJ2-5): DSGVTQTPKHLITATGQRVTLRCSPRSGDLSVYWYQQSLDQGLQFLIQYYNGEERAKGNILERFSAQQFPDLHSELNLSSLELGDSALYFCASSSTRWETQYFGPGTRLLVL.

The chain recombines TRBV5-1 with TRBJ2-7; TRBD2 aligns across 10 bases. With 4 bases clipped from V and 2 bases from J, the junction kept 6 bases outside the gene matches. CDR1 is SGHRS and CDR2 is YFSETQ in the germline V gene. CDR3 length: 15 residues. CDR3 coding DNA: TGCGCCAGCAGCCCTAGCGGGAGTGGGACCTACGAGCAGTACTTC. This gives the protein CASSPSGSGTYEQYF.

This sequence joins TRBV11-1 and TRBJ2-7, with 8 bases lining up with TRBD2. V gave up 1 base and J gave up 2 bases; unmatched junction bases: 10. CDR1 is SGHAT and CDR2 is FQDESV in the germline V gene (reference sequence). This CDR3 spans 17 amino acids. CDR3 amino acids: CASSLGVGLAGTYEQYF. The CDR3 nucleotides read TGTGCCAGCAGCTTAGGGGTCGGGCTAGCGGGTACCTACGAGCAGTACTTC.

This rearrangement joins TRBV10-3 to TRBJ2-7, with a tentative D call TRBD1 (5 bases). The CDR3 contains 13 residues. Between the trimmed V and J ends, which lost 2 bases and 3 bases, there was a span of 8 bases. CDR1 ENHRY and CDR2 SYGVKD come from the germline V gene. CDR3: CAISEDRSYEQYF. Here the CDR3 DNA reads TGTGCCATCAGTGAGGACAGAAGCTACGAGCAGTACTTC.

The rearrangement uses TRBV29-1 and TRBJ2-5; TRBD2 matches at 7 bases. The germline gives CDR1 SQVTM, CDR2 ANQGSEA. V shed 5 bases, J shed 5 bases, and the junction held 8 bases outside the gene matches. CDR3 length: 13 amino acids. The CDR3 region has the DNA TGCAGCGTTTCGTTGGGGGGGGTCGAGACCCAGTACTTC. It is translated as CSVSLGGVETQYF. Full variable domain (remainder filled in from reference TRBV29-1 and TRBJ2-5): SAVISQKPSRDICQRGTSLTIQCQVDSQVTMMFWYRQQPGQSLTLIATANQGSEATYESGFVIDKFPISRPNLTFSTLTVSNMSPEDSSIYLCSVSLGGVETQYFGPGTRLLVL.

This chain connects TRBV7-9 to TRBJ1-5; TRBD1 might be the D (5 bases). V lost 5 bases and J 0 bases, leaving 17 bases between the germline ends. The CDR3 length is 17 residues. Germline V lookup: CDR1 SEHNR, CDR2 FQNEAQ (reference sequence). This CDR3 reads CASSAGQGLHSNQPQHF. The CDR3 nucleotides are TGTGCCAGCAGCGCCGGTCAGGGACTCCATAGCAATCAGCCCCAGCATTTT.

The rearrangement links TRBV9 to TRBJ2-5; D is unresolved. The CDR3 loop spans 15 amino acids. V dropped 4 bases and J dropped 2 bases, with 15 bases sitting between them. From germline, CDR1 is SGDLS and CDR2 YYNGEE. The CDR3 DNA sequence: TGTGCCAGCAGCTCTGCGGCCGGAAGGCAAGAGACCCAGTACTTC. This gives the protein CASSSAAGRQETQYF.

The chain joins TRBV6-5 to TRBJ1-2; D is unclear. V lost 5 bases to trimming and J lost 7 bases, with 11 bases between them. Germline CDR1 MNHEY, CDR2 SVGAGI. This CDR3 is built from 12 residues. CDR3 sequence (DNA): TGTGCCAGCAGTGCCACGGGTGTTGGCTACACCTTC. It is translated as CASSATGVGYTF.

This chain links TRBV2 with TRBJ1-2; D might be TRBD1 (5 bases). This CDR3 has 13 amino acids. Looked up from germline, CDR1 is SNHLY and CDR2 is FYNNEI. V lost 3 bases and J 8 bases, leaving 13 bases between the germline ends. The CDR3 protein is CASSETAGLGYTF. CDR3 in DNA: TGTGCCAGCAGTGAGACAGCGGGTTTAGGCTACACCTTC.

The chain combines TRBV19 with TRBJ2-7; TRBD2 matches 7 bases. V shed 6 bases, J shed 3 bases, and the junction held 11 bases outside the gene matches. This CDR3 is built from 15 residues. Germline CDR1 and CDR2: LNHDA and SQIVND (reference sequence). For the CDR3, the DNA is TGTGCCAGTAGCCTCAACCAGCGGGGTAACTACGAGCAGTACTTC. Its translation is CASSLNQRGNYEQYF. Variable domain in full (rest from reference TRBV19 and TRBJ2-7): DGGITQSPKYLFRKEGQNVTLSCEQNLNHDAMYWYRQDPGQGLRLIYYSQIVNDFQKGDIAEGYSVSREKKESFPLTVTSAQKNPTAFYLCASSLNQRGNYEQYFGPGTRLTVT.

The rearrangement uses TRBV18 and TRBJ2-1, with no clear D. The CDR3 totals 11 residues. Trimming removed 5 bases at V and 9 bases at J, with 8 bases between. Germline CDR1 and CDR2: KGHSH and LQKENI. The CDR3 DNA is TGTGCCAGCTCAACCACGGGTGAGCAGTTCTTC. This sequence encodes CASSTTGEQFF. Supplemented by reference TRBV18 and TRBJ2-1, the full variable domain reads NAGVMQNPRHLVRRRGQEARLRCSPMKGHSHVYWYRQLPEEGLKFMVYLQKENIIDESGMPKERFSAEFPKEGPSILRIQQVVRGDSAAYFCASSTTGEQFFGPGTRLTVL.

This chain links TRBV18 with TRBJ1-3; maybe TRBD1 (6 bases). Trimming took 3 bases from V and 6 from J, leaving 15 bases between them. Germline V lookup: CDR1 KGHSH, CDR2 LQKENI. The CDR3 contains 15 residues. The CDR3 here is CASSPPNRVENTIYF. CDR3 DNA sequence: TGTGCCAGCTCACCGCCAAACAGGGTTGAAAACACCATATATTTT. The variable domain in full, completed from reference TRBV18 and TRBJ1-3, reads NAGVMQNPRHLVRRRGQEARLRCSPMKGHSHVYWYRQLPEEGLKFMVYLQKENIIDESGMPKERFSAEFPKEGPSILRIQQVVRGDSAAYFCASSPPNRVENTIYFGEGSWLTVV.